This T cell receptor beta chain was captured by sequencing in a study of CD8 T cells in ankylosing spondylitis. Overall study findings and caveats: Past research had described some motif variants in reactive arthritis synovial fluid and blood. Significantly higher representation of disease-linked clones was reported for matched ankylosing spondylitis synovial fluid. Within ankylosing spondylitis blood, a TCR beta motif made up of under 10 highly homologous variants appeared to be characteristic.

Comments on this clonotype: The antigen remains undetermined.

The germline CDR1 and CDR2 sequences are SGHDT and YYEEEE. The CDR3 contains 15 residues. Trimming removed 1 base at V and 5 bases at J, with 12 bases between. TCRdb reprocessed the 5' RACE reads with MiXCR, giving one entry per CDR3 protein. The table includes fewer than 450,000 distinct CDR3 sequences, 17% detected once. The chain carries TRBV5-6 and TRBJ2-2; D is perhaps TRBD1 (6 bases). The specimen was blood, either unsorted or a sorted T cell fraction (not recorded which). The receptor's source is a male donor with ankylosing spondylitis. CDR3 sequence: CASSLSPGVTGELFF. The CDR3 nucleotides are TGTGCCAGCAGCTTGTCCCCAGGGGTGACCGGGGAGCTGTTTTTT. Using reference TRBV5-6 and TRBJ2-2 for the parts outside the CDR3, the full variable domain is DAGVTQSPTHLIKTRGQQVTLRCSPKSGHDTVSWYQQALGQGPQFIFQYYEEEERQRGNFPDRFSGHQFPNYSSELNVNALLLGDSALYLCASSLSPGVTGELFFGEGSRLTVL.